This T cell receptor (beta chain) emerged from a study of blood T cells in healthy people across ages. This clonotype has ten or more counts. What it binds is unknown. Findings and caveats of the study: CMV infection status of these donors was not known.

A second PCR, run for roughly 7 to 11 cycles, used a sample-barcoded 5' primer plus a J-beta primer mix. Each CDR3 protein gets one entry after TCRdb re-called the 5' RACE reads with MiXCR. The table lists over a million distinct CDR3 sequences, more than 35% of them singletons. This receptor was identified in a woman aged 60-75 years in good health. The sequenced material came from blood.

The CDR3 reads CASKSGSYEQYF. The CDR3 DNA reads as TGTGCCAGCAAGTCAGGCTCCTACGAGCAGTACTTC. The rearrangement links TRBV2 to TRBJ2-7, with D uncertain. The length of the CDR3 is 12 residues. Trimming pared 7 bases from V and 0 bases from J, leaving 7 bases between. The germline gives CDR1 SNHLY, CDR2 FYNNEI.